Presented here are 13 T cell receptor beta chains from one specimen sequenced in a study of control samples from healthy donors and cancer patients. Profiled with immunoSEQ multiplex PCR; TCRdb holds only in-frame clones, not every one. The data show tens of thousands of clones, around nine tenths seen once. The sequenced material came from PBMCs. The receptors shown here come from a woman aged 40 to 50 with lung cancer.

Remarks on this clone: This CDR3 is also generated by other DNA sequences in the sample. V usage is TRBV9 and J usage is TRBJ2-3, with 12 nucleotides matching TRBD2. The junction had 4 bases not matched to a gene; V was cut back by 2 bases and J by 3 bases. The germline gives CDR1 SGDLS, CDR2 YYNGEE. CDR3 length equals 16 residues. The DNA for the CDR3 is TGTGCCAGCAGCGTTGGACTAGCGGGGAAGACAGATACGCAGTATTTT. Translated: CASSVGLAGKTDTQYF. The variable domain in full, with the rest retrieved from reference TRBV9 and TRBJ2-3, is DSGVTQTPKHLITATGQRVTLRCSPRSGDLSVYWYQQSLDQGLQFLIQYYNGEERAKGNILERFSAQQFPDLHSELNLSSLELGDSALYFCASSVGLAGKTDTQYFGPGTRLTVL.

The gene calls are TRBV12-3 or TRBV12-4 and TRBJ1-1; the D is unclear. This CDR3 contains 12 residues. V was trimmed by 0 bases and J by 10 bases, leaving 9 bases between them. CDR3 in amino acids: CASSLATTTAFF. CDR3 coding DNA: TGTGCCAGCAGTTTAGCCACAACGACAGCTTTCTTT.

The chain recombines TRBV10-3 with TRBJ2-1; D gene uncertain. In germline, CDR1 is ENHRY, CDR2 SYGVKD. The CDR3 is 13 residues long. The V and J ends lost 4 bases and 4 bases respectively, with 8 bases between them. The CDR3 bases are TGTGCCATCAGTGGCCTTTCATACAATGAGCAGTTCTTC. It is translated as CAISGLSYNEQFF.

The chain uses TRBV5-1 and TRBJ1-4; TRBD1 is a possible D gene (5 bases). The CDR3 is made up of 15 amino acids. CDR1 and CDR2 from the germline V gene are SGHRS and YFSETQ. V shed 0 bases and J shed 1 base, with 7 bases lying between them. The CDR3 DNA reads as TGCGCCAGCAGCTTGGCAACAGGAACTAATGAAAAACTGTTTTTT. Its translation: CASSLATGTNEKLFF.

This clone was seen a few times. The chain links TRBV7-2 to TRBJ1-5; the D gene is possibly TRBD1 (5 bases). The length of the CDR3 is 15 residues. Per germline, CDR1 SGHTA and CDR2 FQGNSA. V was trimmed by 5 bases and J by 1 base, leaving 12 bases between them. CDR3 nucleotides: TGTGCCAGCAGCCCTTGGTCAGGGAGCAATCAGCCCCAGCATTTT. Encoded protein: CASSPWSGSNQPQHF. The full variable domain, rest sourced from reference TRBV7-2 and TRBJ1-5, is GAGVSQSPSNKVTEKGKDVELRCDPISGHTALYWYRQSLGQGLEFLIYFQGNSAPDKSGLPSDRFSAERTGGSVSTLTIQRTQQEDSAVYLCASSPWSGSNQPQHFGDGTRLSIL.

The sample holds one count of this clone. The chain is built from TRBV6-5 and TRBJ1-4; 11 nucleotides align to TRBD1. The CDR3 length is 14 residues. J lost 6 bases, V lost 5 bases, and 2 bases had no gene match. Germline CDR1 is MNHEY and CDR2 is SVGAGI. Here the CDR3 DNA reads TGTGCCAGCAGTACGGGACAGGGGGATGAAAAACTGTTTTTT. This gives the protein CASSTGQGDEKLFF.

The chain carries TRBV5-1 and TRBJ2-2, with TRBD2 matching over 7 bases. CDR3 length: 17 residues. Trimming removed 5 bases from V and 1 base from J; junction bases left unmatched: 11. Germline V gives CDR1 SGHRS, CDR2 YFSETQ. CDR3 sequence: CASRPIWRGRNTGELFF. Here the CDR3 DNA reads TGCGCCAGCAGGCCTATATGGCGGGGGAGGAACACCGGGGAGCTGTTTTTT.

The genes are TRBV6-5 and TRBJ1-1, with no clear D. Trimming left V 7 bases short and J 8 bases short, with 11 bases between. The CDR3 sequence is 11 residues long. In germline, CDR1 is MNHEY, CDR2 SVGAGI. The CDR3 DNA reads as TGTGCCAGCAAGGAGGTGAGGGAAGCTTTCTTT. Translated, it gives CASKEVREAFF.

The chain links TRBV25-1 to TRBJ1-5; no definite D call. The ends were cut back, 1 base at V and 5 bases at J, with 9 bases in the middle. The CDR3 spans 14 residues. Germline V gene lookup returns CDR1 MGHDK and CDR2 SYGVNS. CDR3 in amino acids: CASSEWEEDQPQHF. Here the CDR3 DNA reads TGTGCCAGCAGTGAATGGGAGGAAGATCAGCCCCAGCATTTT.

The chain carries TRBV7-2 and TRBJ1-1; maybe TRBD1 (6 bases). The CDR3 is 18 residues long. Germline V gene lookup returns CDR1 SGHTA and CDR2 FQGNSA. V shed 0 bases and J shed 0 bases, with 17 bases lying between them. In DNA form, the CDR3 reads TGTGCCAGCAGCTTAGCGGCCCAGGGGAGGGGAATGAACACTGAAGCTTTCTTT. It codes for CASSLAAQGRGMNTEAFF.

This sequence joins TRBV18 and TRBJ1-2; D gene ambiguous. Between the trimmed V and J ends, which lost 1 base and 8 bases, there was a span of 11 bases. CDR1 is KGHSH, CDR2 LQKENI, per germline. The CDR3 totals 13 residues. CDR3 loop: CASSPLTAGGYTF. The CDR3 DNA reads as TGTGCCAGCTCACCACTGACCGCCGGCGGCTACACCTTC.

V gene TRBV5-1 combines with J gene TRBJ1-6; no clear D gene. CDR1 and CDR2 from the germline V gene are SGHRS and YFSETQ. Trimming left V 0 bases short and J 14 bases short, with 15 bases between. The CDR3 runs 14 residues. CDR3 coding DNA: TGCGCCAGCAGCTTGGATTACGGCGCGGTGGCCCTCCACTTT. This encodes CASSLDYGAVALHF.

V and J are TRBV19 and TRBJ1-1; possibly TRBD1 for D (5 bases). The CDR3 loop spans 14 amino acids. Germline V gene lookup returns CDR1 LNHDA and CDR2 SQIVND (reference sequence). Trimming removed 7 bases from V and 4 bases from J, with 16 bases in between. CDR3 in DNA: TGTGCCAGTATGGGGGGGTATCGAGGCACTGAAGCTTTCTTT. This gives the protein CASMGGYRGTEAFF.